This T cell receptor (beta chain) came from a study of blood T cell repertoires in COVID-19. Assay: immunoSEQ multiplex PCR; the TCRdb copy retains only in-frame clones and omits some. This repertoire shows around 250,000 clones, more than 85% found once; its top ten account for around 2.8%. Trimming stripped 4 bases from V and 9 bases from J, with 25 bases between. Germline V CDR1 and CDR2: ENHRY, SYGVKD. CDR3 length: 17 amino acids. Those who participated ranged in age from 18 to 89 years and resided in about two dozen US areas. No more than 2 weeks before study entry, exposed participants had met a case of COVID-19.

This receptor was identified in a man aged 35 to 55 who had been exposed to COVID-19. Sequencing input: PBMCs or T cells enriched from blood (not recorded which). J is TRBJ2-1 and V is TRBV10-3; TRBD2 is a possible D gene (6 bases). DNA for the CDR3: TGTGCCATCAGTGGGGGGGATCTAGCGACCCTAAACAGTGAGCAGTTCTTC. Residues: CAISGGDLATLNSEQFF.